The 23 T cell receptor beta chains below all came from one sample that was sequenced in a study of T cell clusters in autoimmune cytopenias. One tube held mixed TRB-A and TRB-B primer pools for touch-down PCR. TCRdb re-called the multiplex PCR reads and gives one entry per CDR3 protein, without DNA. This table holds 6,500 to 9,000 distinct CDR3 sequences. TRB was amplified from about 270 ng of peripheral blood genomic DNA per sample. The sample was also linked to a second study, of T cell repertoires in aging, cancer and after chemotherapy.

Sample: peripheral blood. These receptor sequences come from a human donor in good health.

J is TRBJ2-2 and V is TRBV30. The germline CDR1 and CDR2 sequences are GTSNPN and SVGIG (reference sequence). The CDR3 consists of 14 residues. The CDR3 protein is CAWSDNVNTGELFF.

Measured by frequency, this clonotype is medium-sized. The rearrangement links TRBV27 to TRBJ2-1; lacking DNA, the TRBD2 call made by TCRdb goes unchecked. There are 15 residues in the CDR3. CDR1 MNHEY and CDR2 SMNVEV come from the germline V gene (reference sequence). The CDR3 loop reads CASSLLGPRTDEQFF.

The chain is built from TRBV19 and TRBJ1-5. Germline V gives CDR1 LNHDA, CDR2 SQIVND (reference sequence). CDR3 length: 14 amino acids. This CDR3 is CASSLAYSNQPQHF.

This rearrangement joins TRBV5-4 to TRBJ2-2. Germline CDR1 SGHNT, CDR2 YYREEE (reference sequence). The CDR3 extends over 12 amino acids. The CDR3 sequence: CASSTFTGELFF.

The chain combines TRBV5-1 with TRBJ2-3; no DNA is available, so the TRBD2 call from TCRdb remains unchecked. Germline loops: CDR1 SGHRS, CDR2 YFSETQ. This CDR3 comprises 14 residues. The CDR3 here is CASSVSGRGGTQYF. Looking up the rest from reference TRBV5-1 and TRBJ2-3 gives the full variable domain: KAGVTQTPRYLIKTRGQQVTLSCSPISGHRSVSWYQQTPGQGLQFLFEYFSETQRNKGNFPGRFSGRQFSNSRSEMNVSTLELGDSALYLCASSVSGRGGTQYFGPGTRLTVL.

This clonotype is identified as medium-sized (0.01 to 0.1%) from frequency. This sequence joins TRBV5-4 and TRBJ2-2. This CDR3 is built from 15 residues. The germline V gene encodes CDR1 SGHNT and CDR2 YYREEE (reference sequence). CDR3 in amino acids: CASSPELGNTGELFF.

This clonotype is called medium-sized based on its frequency. The genes are TRBV27 and TRBJ2-3; TCRdb gives TRBD2 as the D gene, but with no DNA this cannot be confirmed. In germline, CDR1 is MNHEY, CDR2 SMNVEV (reference sequence). This CDR3 is built from 17 residues. The CDR3 protein is CASRTGVAGGPTDTQYF.

The V and J genes are TRBV12-3 or TRBV12-4 and TRBJ2-5; TCRdb lists TRBD1, though no DNA is available to test this call. The CDR3 has 14 amino acids. The CDR3 loop is CASSSSGTPETQYF.

The rearrangement links TRBV6-5 to TRBJ1-1. CDR3 size: 13 residues. The germline gives CDR1 MNHEY, CDR2 SVGAGI. The CDR3 spells CASSLGTYDGAFF.

The CDR3 protein is CASRVDEGGGGYTF. The chain couples TRBV5-5 to TRBJ1-2; checking the TCRdb D call of TRBD1 is not possible without DNA. Germline V gene lookup returns CDR1 SGHKS and CDR2 YYEKEE (reference sequence). This CDR3 has 14 amino acids. Drawing the rest from reference TRBV5-5 and TRBJ1-2, the complete variable domain is DAGVTQSPTHLIKTRGQQVTLRCSPISGHKSVSWYQQVLGQGPQFIFQYYEKEERGRGNFPDRFSARQFPNYSSELNVNALLLGDSALYLCASRVDEGGGGYTFGSGTRLTVV.

Considering frequency, this clonotype is medium-sized (0.01 to 0.1%). V is TRBV6-5 and J is TRBJ2-2. Germline CDR1 MNHEY, CDR2 SVGAGI. The CDR3 consists of 15 residues. The CDR3 here is CASSYSKRHTGELFF.

The CDR3 here is CASSFYTGQGGPRETQYF. This rearrangement joins TRBV5-6 to TRBJ2-5; absent DNA, TCRdb's TRBD1 call cannot be checked. Germline CDR1 and CDR2: SGHDT and YYEEEE. CDR3 size: 18 residues.

V usage is TRBV7-9 and J usage is TRBJ1-1. CDR3 length: 14 residues. Germline loops: CDR1 SEHNR, CDR2 FQNEAQ (reference sequence). The CDR3 sequence: CASSLGQANTEAFF.

The chain carries TRBV27 and TRBJ1-1. Germline values: CDR1 MNHEY, CDR2 SMNVEV (reference sequence). The CDR3 spans 13 residues. The CDR3 sequence: CASSLEPTTEAFF.

The CDR3 here is CASSPDGSTGELFF. The chain has TRBV5-1 and TRBJ2-2. Per germline, CDR1 SGHRS and CDR2 YFSETQ. The CDR3 is 14 residues long.

This clonotype is identified as medium-sized (0.01 to 0.1%) from frequency. This sequence joins TRBV19 and TRBJ2-6; as DNA is missing, the TRBD1 call by TCRdb cannot be tested. The germline gives CDR1 LNHDA, CDR2 SQIVND (reference sequence). The CDR3 is 16 residues long. CDR3 protein: CASRGQIISGANVLTF.

The gene calls are TRBV12-3 or TRBV12-4 and TRBJ1-6; TCRdb gives TRBD1 as the D gene, but with no DNA this cannot be confirmed. There are 13 residues in the CDR3. The CDR3 sequence: CASSVNRNSPLHF.

The chain is built from TRBV12-3 or TRBV12-4 and TRBJ1-1. The CDR3 extends over 14 amino acids. CDR3 amino acids: CASRGTAKNTEAFF.

V usage is TRBV6-6 and J usage is TRBJ1-4. This CDR3 has 14 residues. Germline-derived CDR1 and CDR2 are MNHNY and SVGAGI (reference sequence). This CDR3 is CASSYWGPSEKLFF.

This clonotype counts as medium-sized (0.01 to 0.1%) by frequency. The chain is built from TRBV27 and TRBJ2-2. CDR1 is MNHEY and CDR2 is SMNVEV in the germline V gene (reference sequence). This CDR3 is built from 13 residues. This CDR3 is CASSLGFTGELFF.

Its frequency marks this clonotype as medium-sized (0.01 to 0.1%). The chain has TRBV30 and TRBJ2-7; checking the TCRdb D call of TRBD1 is not possible without DNA. The germline V gene has CDR1 GTSNPN and CDR2 SVGIG (reference sequence). The length of the CDR3 is 14 residues. Here the CDR3 reads CAWSDLATVREQYF. Looking up the rest from reference TRBV30 and TRBJ2-7 gives the full variable domain: SQTIHQWPATLVQPVGSPLSLECTVEGTSNPNLYWYRQAAGRGLQLLFYSVGIGQISSEVPQNLSASRPQDRQFILSSKKLLLSDSGFYLCAWSDLATVREQYFGPGTRLTVT.

This sequence joins TRBV5-1 and TRBJ2-1; absent DNA, TCRdb's TRBD2 call cannot be checked. The germline V gene has CDR1 SGHRS and CDR2 YFSETQ. The CDR3 consists of 15 residues. CDR3 amino acids: CASSLFRRGGNEQFF.

This rearrangement joins TRBV7-2 to TRBJ2-3; TCRdb designates TRBD1, a call that cannot be tested without DNA. From germline, CDR1 is SGHTA and CDR2 FQGNSA. The CDR3 runs to 16 residues. CDR3: CASLTTGTGITDTQYF.